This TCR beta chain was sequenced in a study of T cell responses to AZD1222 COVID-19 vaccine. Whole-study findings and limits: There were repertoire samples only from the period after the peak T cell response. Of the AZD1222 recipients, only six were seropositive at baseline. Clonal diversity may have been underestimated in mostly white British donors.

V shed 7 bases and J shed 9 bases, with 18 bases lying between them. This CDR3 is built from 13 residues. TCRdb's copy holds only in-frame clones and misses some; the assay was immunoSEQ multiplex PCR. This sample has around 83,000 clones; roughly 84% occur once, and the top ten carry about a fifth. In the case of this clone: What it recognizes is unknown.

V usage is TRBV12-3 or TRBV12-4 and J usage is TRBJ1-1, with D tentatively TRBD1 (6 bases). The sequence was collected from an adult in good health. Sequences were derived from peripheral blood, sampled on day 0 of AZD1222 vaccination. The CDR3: CASNLKGGYQAFF. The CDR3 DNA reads TGTGCCAGCAATCTTAAGGGGGGCTATCAAGCTTTCTTT.